The clone carrying this T cell receptor (beta chain) was seen repeatedly, ten times or more. Its antigen remains unknown. TCRdb ran MiXCR on the 5' RACE reads and lists one entry per CDR3 protein. The sample includes about 210,000 distinct CDR3 sequences, 10% to 13% of them seen just once. This sample stems from a study of T-cell memory formation after mild COVID-19. Whole-study context: Largely donor-specific TCR clusters were found.

Findings and caveats of the study: Pre-infection memory already had some responding clones, implying cross-reactive memory joined. Day 15 to 85 contracting clones showed balanced CD4/CD8; day 15 to 37 expanders favored CD4+.

The sequence came from a man aged 18 to 30 who had mild COVID-19 (a few samples of this study predate the infection). Cell type and time point are not known. Source material: PBMCs or a T cell subset sorted from them (not recorded which).

The CDR3 loop is CASSNRDYGYTF. Here the CDR3 DNA reads TGTGCCAGCAGCAACAGGGACTATGGCTACACCTTC. The V and J genes are TRBV5-5 and TRBJ1-2, with D possibly being TRBD1 (6 bases). Trimming shortened V by 4 bases and J by 3 bases, and 7 bases separated the two germline ends. This CDR3 has 12 amino acids. Germline CDR1 reads SGHKS; CDR2 reads YYEKEE (reference sequence).